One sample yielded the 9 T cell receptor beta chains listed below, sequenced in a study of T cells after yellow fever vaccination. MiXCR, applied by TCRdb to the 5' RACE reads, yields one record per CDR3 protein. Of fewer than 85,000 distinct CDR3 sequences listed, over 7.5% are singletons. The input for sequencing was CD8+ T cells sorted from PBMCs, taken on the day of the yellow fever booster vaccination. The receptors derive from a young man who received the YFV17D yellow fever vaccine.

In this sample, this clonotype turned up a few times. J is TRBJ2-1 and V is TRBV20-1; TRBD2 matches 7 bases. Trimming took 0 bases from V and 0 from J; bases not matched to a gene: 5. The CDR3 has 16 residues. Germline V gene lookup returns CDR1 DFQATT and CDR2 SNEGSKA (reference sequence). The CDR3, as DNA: TGCAGTGCTAGAGATCCTGCGGGAGACTCCTACAATGAGCAGTTCTTC. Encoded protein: CSARDPAGDSYNEQFF.

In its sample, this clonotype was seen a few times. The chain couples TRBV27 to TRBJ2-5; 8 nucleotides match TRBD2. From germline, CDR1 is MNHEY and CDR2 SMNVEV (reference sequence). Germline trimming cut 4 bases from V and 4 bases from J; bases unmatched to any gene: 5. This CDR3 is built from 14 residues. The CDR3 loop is CASSYTGGLETQYF. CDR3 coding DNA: TGTGCCAGCAGTTACACGGGAGGGTTAGAGACCCAGTACTTC.

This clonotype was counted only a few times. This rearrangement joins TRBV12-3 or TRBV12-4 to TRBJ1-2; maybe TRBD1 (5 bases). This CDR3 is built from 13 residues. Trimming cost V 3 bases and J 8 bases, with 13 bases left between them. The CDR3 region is CASSLEGSVGYTF. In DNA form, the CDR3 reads TGTGCCAGCAGTTTGGAGGGGTCCGTAGGCTACACCTTC.

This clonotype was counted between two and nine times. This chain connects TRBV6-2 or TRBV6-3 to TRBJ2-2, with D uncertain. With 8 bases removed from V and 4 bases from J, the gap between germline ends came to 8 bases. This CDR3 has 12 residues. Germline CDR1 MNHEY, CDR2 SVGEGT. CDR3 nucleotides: TGTGCCAGCTTCATCGGCACCGGGGAGCTGTTTTTT. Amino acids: CASFIGTGELFF.

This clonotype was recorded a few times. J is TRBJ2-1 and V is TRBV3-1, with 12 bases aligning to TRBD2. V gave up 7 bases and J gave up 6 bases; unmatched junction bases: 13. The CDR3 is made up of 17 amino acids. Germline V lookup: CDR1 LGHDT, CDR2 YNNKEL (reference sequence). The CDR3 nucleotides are TGTGCCAGCATCTGGACTAGCGGGATTGTGGCTGGCAATGAGCAGTTCTTC. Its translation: CASIWTSGIVAGNEQFF.

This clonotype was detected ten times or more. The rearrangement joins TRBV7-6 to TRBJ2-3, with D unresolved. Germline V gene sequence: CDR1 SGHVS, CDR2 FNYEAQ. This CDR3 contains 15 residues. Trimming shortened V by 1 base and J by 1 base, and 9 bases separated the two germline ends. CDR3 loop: CASSLVGAGTDTQYF. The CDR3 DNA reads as TGTGCCAGCAGCTTAGTAGGCGCCGGCACAGATACGCAGTATTTT.

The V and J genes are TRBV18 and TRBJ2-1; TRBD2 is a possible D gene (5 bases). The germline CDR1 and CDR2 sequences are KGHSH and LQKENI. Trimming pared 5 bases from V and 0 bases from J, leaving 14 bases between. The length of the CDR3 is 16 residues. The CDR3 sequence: CASSDQGTSSYNEQFF. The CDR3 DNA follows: TGTGCCAGCTCAGACCAAGGTACTAGCTCCTACAATGAGCAGTTCTTC. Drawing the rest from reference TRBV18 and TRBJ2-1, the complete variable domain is NAGVMQNPRHLVRRRGQEARLRCSPMKGHSHVYWYRQLPEEGLKFMVYLQKENIIDESGMPKERFSAEFPKEGPSILRIQQVVRGDSAAYFCASSDQGTSSYNEQFFGPGTRLTVL.

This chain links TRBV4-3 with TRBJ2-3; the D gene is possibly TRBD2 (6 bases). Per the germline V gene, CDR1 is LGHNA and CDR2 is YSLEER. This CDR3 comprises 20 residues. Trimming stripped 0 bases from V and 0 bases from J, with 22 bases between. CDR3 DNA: TGCGCCAGCAGCCAAGAGTGGACTATCGGGAGCCTCGCTAGCACAGATACGCAGTATTTT. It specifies CASSQEWTIGSLASTDTQYF.

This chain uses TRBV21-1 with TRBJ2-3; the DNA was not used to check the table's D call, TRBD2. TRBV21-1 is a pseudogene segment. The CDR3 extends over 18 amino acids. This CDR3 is CASSKATSGSECTDTQYF. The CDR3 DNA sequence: TGTGCCAGCAGCAAAGCTACTAGCGGGAGTGAATGTACAGATACGCAGTATTTT.